This paragraph covers one TCR beta chain sequence. The junction does not match germline at one end; this may be a read error. RNA transcripts yielded amplified TCR beta CDR3 regions. The HTBI primer set was used in a first-round RT-PCR of the TCR CDR3. TCRdb re-derived calls from the multiplex PCR reads in MiXCR, one entry per CDR3 protein. The sample shows 490,000 or so distinct CDR3 sequences, about 16% of them seen only once. The sample comes from a study of T cells in Graves' hyperthyroidism and ophthalmopathy. Germline values: CDR1 SGHAT, CDR2 FQNNGV. CDR3 length: 13 amino acids. The chain uses TRBV11-2 and TRBJ2-1; D call uncertain. Material for sequencing was blood. This receptor was obtained from a woman aged 25 to 45 with Graves' ophthalmopathy. The CDR3, as DNA: TGTGCCAGCAGCTTGGGCTCCTACAGTGAGCAGTTCTTC. It translates to CASSLGSYSEQFF.